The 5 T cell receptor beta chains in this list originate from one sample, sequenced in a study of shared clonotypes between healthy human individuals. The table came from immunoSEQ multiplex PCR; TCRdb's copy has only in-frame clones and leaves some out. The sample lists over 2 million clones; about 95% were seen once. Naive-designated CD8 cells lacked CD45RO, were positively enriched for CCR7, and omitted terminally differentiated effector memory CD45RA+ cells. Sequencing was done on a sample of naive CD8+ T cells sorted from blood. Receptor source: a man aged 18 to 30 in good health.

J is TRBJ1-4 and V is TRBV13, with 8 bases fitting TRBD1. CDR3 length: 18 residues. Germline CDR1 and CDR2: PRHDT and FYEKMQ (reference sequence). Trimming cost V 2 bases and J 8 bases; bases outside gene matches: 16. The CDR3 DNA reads TGTGCCAGCAGCTTATTCGGGACAGGTCACCCGGCGGGAGAAAAACTGTTTTTT. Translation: CASSLFGTGHPAGEKLFF.

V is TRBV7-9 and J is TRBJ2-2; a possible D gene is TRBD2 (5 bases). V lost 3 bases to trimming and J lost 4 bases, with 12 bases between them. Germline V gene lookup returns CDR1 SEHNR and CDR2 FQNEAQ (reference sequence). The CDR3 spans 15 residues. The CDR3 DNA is TGTGCCAGCAGCTTCCTAGCACCCTCCACCGGGGAGCTGTTTTTT. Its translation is CASSFLAPSTGELFF.

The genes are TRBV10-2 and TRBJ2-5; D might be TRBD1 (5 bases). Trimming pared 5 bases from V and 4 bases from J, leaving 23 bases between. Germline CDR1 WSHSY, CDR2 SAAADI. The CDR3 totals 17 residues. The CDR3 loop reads CASSSTAREYASETQYF. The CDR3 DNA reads TGCGCCAGCAGTTCTACCGCCAGGGAATACGCGTCAGAGACCCAGTACTTC.

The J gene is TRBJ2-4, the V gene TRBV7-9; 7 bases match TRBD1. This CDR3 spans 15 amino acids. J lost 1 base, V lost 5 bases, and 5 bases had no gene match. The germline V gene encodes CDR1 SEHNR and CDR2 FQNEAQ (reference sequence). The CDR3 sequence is CASSRQGVAKNIQYF. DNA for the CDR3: TGTGCCAGCAGCAGGCAGGGGGTTGCCAAAAACATTCAGTACTTC.

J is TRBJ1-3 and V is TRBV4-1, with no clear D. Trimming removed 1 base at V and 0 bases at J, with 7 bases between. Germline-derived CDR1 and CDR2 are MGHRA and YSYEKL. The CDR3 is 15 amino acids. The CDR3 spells CASSQVVNSGNTIYF. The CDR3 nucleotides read TGCGCCAGCAGCCAAGTAGTAAACTCTGGAAACACCATATATTTT.